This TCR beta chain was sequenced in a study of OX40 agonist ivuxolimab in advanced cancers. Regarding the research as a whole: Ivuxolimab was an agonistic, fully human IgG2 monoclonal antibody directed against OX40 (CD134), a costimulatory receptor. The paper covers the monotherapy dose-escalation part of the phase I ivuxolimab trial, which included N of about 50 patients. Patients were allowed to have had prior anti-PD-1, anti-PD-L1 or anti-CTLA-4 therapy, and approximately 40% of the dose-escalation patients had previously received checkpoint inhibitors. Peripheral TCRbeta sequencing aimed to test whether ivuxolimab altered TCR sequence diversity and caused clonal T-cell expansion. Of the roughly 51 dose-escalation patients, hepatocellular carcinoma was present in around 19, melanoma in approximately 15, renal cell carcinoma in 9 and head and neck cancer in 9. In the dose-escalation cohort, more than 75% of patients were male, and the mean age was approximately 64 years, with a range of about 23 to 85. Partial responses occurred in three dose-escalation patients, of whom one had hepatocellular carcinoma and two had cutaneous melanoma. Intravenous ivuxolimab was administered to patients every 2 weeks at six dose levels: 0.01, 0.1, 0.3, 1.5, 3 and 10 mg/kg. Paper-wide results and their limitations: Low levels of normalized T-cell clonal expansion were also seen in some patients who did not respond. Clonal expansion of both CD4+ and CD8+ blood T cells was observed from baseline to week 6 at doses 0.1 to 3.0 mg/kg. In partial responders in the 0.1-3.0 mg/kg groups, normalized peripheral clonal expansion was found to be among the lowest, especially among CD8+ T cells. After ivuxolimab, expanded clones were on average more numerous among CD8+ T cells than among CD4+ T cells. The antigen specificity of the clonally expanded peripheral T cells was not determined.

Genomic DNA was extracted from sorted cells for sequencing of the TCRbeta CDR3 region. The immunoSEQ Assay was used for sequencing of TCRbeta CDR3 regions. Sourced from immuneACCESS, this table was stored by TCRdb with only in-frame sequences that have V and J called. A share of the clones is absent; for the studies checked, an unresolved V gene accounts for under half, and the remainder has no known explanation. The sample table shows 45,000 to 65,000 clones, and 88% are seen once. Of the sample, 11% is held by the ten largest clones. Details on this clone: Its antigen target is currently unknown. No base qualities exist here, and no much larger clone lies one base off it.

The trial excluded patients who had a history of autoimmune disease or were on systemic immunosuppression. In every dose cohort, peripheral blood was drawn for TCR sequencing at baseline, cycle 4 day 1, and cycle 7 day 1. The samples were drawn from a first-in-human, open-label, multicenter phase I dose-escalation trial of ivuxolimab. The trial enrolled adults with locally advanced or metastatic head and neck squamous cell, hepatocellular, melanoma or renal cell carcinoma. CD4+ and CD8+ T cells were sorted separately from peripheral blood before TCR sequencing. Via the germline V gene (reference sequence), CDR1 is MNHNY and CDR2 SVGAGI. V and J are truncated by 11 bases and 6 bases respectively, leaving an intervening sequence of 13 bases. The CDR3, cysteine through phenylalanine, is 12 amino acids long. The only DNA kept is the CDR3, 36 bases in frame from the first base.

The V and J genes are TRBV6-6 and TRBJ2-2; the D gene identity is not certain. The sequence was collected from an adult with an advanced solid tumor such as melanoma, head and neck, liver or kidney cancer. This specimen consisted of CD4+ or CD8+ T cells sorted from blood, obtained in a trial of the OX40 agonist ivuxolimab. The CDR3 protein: CALWAPPGELFF. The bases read TGTGCCTTATGGGCGCCCCCCGGGGAGCTGTTTTTT.